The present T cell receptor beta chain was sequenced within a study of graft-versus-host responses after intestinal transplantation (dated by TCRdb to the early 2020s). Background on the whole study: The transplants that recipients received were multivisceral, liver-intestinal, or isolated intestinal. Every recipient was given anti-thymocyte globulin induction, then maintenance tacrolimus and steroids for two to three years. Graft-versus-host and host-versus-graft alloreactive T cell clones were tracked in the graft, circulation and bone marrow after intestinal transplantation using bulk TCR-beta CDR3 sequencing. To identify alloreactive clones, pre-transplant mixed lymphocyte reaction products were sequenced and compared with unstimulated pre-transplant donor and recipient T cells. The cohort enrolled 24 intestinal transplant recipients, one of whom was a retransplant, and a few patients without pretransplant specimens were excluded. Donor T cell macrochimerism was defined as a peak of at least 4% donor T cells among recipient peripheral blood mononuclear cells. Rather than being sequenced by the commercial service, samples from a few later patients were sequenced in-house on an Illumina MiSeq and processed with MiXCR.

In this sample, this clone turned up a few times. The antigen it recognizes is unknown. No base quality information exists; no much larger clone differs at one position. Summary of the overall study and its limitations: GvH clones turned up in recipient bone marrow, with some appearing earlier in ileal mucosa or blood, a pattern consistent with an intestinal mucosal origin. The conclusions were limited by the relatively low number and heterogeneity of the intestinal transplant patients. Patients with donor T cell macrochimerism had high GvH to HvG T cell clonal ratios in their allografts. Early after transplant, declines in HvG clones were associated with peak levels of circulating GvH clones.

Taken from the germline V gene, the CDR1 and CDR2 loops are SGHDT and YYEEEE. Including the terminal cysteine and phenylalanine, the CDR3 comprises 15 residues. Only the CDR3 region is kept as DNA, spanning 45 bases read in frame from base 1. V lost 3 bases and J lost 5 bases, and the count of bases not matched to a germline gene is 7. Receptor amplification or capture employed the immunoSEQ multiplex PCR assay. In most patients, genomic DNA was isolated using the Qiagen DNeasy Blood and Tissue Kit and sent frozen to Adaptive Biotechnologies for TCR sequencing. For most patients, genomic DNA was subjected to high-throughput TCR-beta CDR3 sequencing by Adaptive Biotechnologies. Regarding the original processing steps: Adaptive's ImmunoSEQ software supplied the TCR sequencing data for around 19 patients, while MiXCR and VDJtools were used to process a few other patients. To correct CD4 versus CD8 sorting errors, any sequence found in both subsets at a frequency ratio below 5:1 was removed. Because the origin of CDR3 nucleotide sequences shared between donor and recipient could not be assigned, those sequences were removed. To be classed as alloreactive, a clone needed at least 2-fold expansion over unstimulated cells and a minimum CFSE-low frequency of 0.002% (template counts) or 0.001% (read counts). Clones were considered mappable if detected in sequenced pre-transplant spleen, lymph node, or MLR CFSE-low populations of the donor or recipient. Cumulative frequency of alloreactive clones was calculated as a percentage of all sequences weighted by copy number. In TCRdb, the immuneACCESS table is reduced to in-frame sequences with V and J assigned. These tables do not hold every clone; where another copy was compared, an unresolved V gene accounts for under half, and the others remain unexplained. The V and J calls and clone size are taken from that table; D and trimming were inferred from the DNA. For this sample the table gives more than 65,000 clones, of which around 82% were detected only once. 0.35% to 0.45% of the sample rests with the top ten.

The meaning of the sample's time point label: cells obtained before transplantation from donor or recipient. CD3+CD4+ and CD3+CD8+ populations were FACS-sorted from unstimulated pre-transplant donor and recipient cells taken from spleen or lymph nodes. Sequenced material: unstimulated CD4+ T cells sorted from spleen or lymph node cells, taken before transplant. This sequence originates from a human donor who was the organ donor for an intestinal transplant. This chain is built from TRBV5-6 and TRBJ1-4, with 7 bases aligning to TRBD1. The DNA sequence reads TGTGCCAGCAGCTGGCTGGGACAGCCAAATGAAAAACTGTTTTTT. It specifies CASSWLGQPNEKLFF.